This T cell receptor beta chain was found in a study of blood T cell repertoires in COVID-19. Sequencing used immunoSEQ multiplex PCR; TCRdb keeps in-frame clones, though not all of them. The sample contains approximately 240,000 clones, 90% to 95% of which appear only once. The CDR3 extends over 13 amino acids. V lost 6 bases and J lost 5; bases outside the gene matches: 5. The sample was PBMCs or T cells enriched from blood (not recorded which). The chain employs TRBV12-3 or TRBV12-4 and TRBJ2-5, with 8 positions matching TRBD1. The TCR sequence derives from a woman between 18 and 30 years old who had recovered from COVID-19. The CDR3 is CASSTDRGETQYF. CDR3 DNA: TGTGCCAGCAGCACCGACAGGGGTGAGACCCAGTACTTC.